This T cell receptor (beta chain) came from a study of spatial heterogeneity in lung cancer (dated by TCRdb to 2018 to 2020). General notes on the study: Beta-chain transcripts were consistently detected in greater numbers than alpha-chain transcripts, which likely reflected higher beta-chain transcript abundance. Both alpha and beta chains were TCR-sequenced in 220 or so tumor regions, approximately 67 matched nontumor lung samples and roughly 50 PBMC samples obtained at surgery. The study linked features of the TCR repertoire to counts of nonsynonymous mutations, which were determined by whole-exome sequencing of tumor tissue. In the raw uncorrected reads, each unique combination of TCR and UMI appeared more than ten times on average. In tumor regions, TCR transcript counts showed a strong correlation with a T cell transcriptional module score from matched bulk RNA-seq. TCR alpha and beta repertoires were quantitatively compared across multiple tumor regions, matched nontumor lung and blood in non-small cell lung cancer. The research as a whole found: A correlation was observed between the number of expanded intratumoral alpha and beta TCRs and the tumor nonsynonymous mutation count. TCR-seq was estimated to cover only approximately 7% of tumor T cells for alpha chains and approximately 13% for beta chains. Confirming at a functional level the hypothesis that regional TCRs recognize regional mutations was considered to require additional single-cell paired TCR alpha and beta sequencing. The count of ubiquitous expanded TCRs correlated with the count of ubiquitous nonsynonymous mutations, and the count of regional expanded TCRs correlated with the count of regional nonsynonymous mutations.

Libraries were made using 5' RACE. Sequenced using a NextSeq 500. To allow correction of PCR and sequencing errors, the TCR library protocol tagged every TCR cDNA molecule with a unique molecular identifier. The authors' analysis ran thus. TCR identification, UMI-based error correction and CDR3 extraction were all carried out with Decombinator tools. Expanded TCRs were defined as those above a frequency of 2 per 1,000, corresponding to the top 1% of the tumor frequency distribution. Expanded tumor TCRs statistically deemed absent (corrected P<0.05) from at least one tumor region were classed as regional, and all other expanded tumor TCRs were classed as ubiquitous. Rényi diversity was computed with the R vegan package after subsampling each repertoire 100 times to 5,000 TCRs. CDR3 similarity networks were constructed using string-kernel similarity of amino acid triplets, with links drawn between CDR3s whose pairwise similarity was above 0.82. The public reads were run again by TCRdb, first through fastp at Q25 and then through MiXCR, and only productive beta chains were kept. Records with the same CDR3 protein are collapsed into one entry carrying the most frequent genes and DNA. The V and J calls follow TCRdb's processing rather than the paper's. In this sample the table shows approximately 25,000 distinct CDR3 sequences, approximately 9.5% of which occur a single time. 7.7% of the sample goes to the ten largest clones.

This clonotype was counted ten times or more. The target of this receptor is not known. Qualities for individual bases were not recorded, and no much larger clone is one base off. CDR3 length: 13 amino acids, cysteine to phenylalanine. Here the CDR3 DNA is all that survives: 39 bases in frame from base 1. V is cut by 4 bases and J by 3 bases, and the space between the germline ends is 10 bases. The germline V gene encodes CDR1 SGHNT and CDR2 YYREEE (reference sequence). This sample's time point label indicates: sample taken at primary tumor resection. Samples were obtained from 72 patients with early-stage, untreated non-small cell lung cancer from the lung TRACERx cohort. Whole RNA extracted from tumor and nontumor lung tissue, or from cryopreserved PBMC samples, was used for TCR sequencing without cell sorting. Only patients for whom sufficient RNA was available from at least two tumor regions were selected for TCR sequencing. A lung pathologist reviewed the tumor and adjacent nontumor lung specimens before the specimens were selected.

This sample comprised lung tumor tissue, obtained at surgery. The sequence was collected from a male donor with early-stage non-small cell lung cancer. The sequence is built from TRBV5-4 and TRBJ1-2; possibly the D gene is TRBD1, per 5 matching bases. The DNA sequence reads TGTGCCAGCAGCCCACGGGACCACTATGGCTACACCTTC. Its product reads: CASSPRDHYGYTF. The reference TRBV5-4 and TRBJ1-2 proteins fill in what lies around the CDR3, so the full variable domain reads ETGVTQSPTHLIKTRGQQVTLRCSSQSGHNTVSWYQQALGQGPQFIFQYYREEENGRGNFPPRFSGLQFPNYSSELNVNALELDDSALYLCASSPRDHYGYTFGSGTRLTVV.